The rows below give T cell receptor beta chains drawn from one sample of a study of OX40 agonist ivuxolimab in advanced cancers. Libraries were prepared by immunoSEQ multiplex PCR; TCRdb keeps only in-frame clonotypes and omits some of them. The sample contains about 32,000 clones, 81% of which appear only once. The specimen was CD4+ or CD8+ T cells sorted from blood, collected in a trial of the OX40 agonist ivuxolimab. These receptors were obtained from an adult with an advanced solid tumor such as melanoma, head and neck, liver or kidney cancer. The CDR3 runs from the conserved cysteine through the conserved F or W. The D gene is left open where the match is weak. Size is stated for part of the rows, as once, few or many counts, or as a class when the clone is expanded.

-	-	TRBV7-2	TRBJ1-2	CASSLERGGGRGYTF	TGTGCCAGCAGCTTAGAGCGGGGTGGAGGACGTGGCTACACCTTC
-	-	TRBV7-9	TRBJ2-7	CASRTGQIHEQYF	TGTGCCAGCAGAACGGGGCAAATCCACGAGCAGTACTTC
-	-	TRBV7-8	TRBJ1-1	CASSLGTLNTEAFF	TGTGCCAGCAGCTTAGGAACATTGAACACTGAAGCTTTCTTT
-	-	TRBV28	TRBJ1-4	CASSLRGEMDEKLFF	TGTGCCAGCAGTTTAAGGGGGGAAATGGATGAAAAACTGTTTTTT
-	-	TRBV7-3	TRBJ2-2	CASRLGGGPANTGELFF	TGTGCCAGCAGGCTCGGCGGCGGGCCCGCGAACACCGGGGAGCTGTTTTTT
-	-	TRBV6-5	TRBJ1-1	CASSLQTVNTEAFF	TGTGCCAGCAGTCTGCAGACGGTGAACACTGAAGCTTTCTTT
TRBD2	-	TRBV18	TRBJ2-7	CASSPGGTSNEQYF	TGTGCCAGCTCACCAGGGGGGACTAGCAACGAGCAGTACTTC
-	few	TRBV6-1	TRBJ2-4	CASSEGQISAKNIQYF	TGTGCCAGCAGTGAAGGACAGATAAGTGCCAAAAACATTCAGTACTTC
-	few	TRBV19	TRBJ1-1	CASTLRTNTEAFF	TGTGCCAGTACCTTGAGGACCAACACTGAAGCTTTCTTT
TRBD2	-	TRBV7-2	TRBJ2-2	CASNPEGLASGELFF	TGTGCCAGCAACCCTGAGGGACTAGCGTCCGGGGAGCTGTTTTTT
TRBD1	-	TRBV15	TRBJ1-2	CATSRDFDRGGYTF	TGTGCCACCAGCAGAGATTTTGACAGGGGAGGCTACACCTTC
TRBD1	-	TRBV6-1	TRBJ2-1	CASTMDRGLYNEQFF	TGTGCCAGCACCATGGACAGGGGGCTTTACAATGAGCAGTTCTTC
-	-	TRBV5-1	TRBJ2-5	CASSLVLGRHQETQYF	TGCGCCAGCAGCTTGGTGTTGGGACGGCACCAAGAGACCCAGTACTTC
-	-	TRBV4-2	TRBJ2-5	CASSQVRGSETQYF	TGTGCCAGCAGCCAAGTTCGAGGATCCGAGACCCAGTACTTC
-	-	TRBV6-5	TRBJ1-2	CASSKTGPNYGYTF	TGTGCCAGCTCGAAGACAGGCCCTAACTATGGCTACACCTTC
TRBD2	-	TRBV5-1	TRBJ2-1	CASSPLLAGVNEQFF	TGCGCCAGCAGCCCGCTGCTAGCGGGGGTCAATGAGCAGTTCTTC
TRBD2	-	TRBV30	TRBJ2-2	CAWSELRGGNTGELFF	TGTGCCTGGAGTGAGTTACGGGGGGGGAACACCGGGGAGCTGTTTTTT
-	-	TRBV6-5	TRBJ1-5	CASSPPRELKQPQHF	TGTGCCAGCAGCCCCCCCCGGGAGCTTAAGCAGCCCCAGCATTTT
TRBD2	-	TRBV30	TRBJ2-3	CAWGSGGGRQYF	TGTGCCTGGGGGAGCGGGGGCGGCCGGCAGTATTTT
TRBD1	-	TRBV29-1	TRBJ1-2	CSVGDRGSNYGYTF	TGCAGCGTTGGGGACAGGGGCTCTAACTATGGCTACACCTTC
-	-	TRBV28	TRBJ1-4	CASSSPGRTTNEKLFF	TGTGCCAGCAGTTCGCCGGGACGTACAACTAATGAAAAACTGTTTTTT
TRBD2	-	TRBV19	TRBJ2-5	CASSGSGLAGETQYF	TGTGCCAGTAGTGGGTCGGGACTAGCGGGGGAGACCCAGTACTTC
TRBD2	-	TRBV5-6	TRBJ2-2	CASSPTSGVNTGELFF	TGTGCCAGCAGCCCGACTAGCGGGGTCAACACCGGGGAGCTGTTTTTT
-	-	TRBV9	TRBJ1-2	CASSVAPGHYGYTF	TGTGCCAGCAGCGTAGCCCCAGGGCACTATGGCTACACCTTC
-	few	TRBV30	TRBJ1-4	CAWSVGQSPNEKLFF	TGTGCCTGGAGTGTAGGACAGTCACCTAATGAAAAACTGTTTTTT
-	-	TRBV5-1	TRBJ2-5	CASSQDGKETQYF	TGCGCCAGCAGCCAAGACGGGAAAGAGACCCAGTACTTC
-	-	TRBV4-1	TRBJ2-1	CASSKGEGGGYNEQFF	TGCGCCAGCAGCAAGGGAGAGGGGGGCGGATACAATGAGCAGTTCTTC
-	-	TRBV30	TRBJ1-1	CAWNRGFSEAFF	TGTGCCTGGAATCGGGGCTTCAGTGAAGCTTTCTTT
-	-	TRBV28	TRBJ2-1	CASSDWRKSVF	TGTGCCAGCAGTGATTGGCGTAAATCGGTCTTC
TRBD2	-	TRBV28	TRBJ2-3	CASSEGLADDTQYF	TGTGCCAGCAGTGAGGGACTAGCAGACGATACGCAGTATTTT
-	-	TRBV5-6	TRBJ1-2	CASSLLTHGTNYGYTF	TGTGCCAGCAGCTTACTGACGCACGGGACGAACTATGGCTACACCTTC
TRBD1	-	TRBV6-5	TRBJ2-2	CASRLTGGNTGELFF	TGTGCCAGCAGACTGACAGGGGGGAACACCGGGGAGCTGTTTTTT
-	-	TRBV19	TRBJ2-3	CASTRSGATHTQYF	TGTGCCAGTACTAGGAGCGGAGCGACCCATACGCAGTATTTT
-	-	TRBV7-2	TRBJ2-1	CASSLILRDEQFF	TGTGCCAGCAGCTTAATTTTGCGGGATGAGCAGTTCTTC
TRBD2	-	TRBV9	TRBJ2-2	CASSAYSGRGAGELFF	TGTGCCAGCAGCGCCTATAGCGGGAGAGGCGCCGGGGAGCTGTTTTTT
-	-	TRBV11-2	TRBJ1-2	CASSSLKTHGYTF	TGTGCCAGCAGCTCCCTCAAGACCCATGGCTACACCTTC
-	-	TRBV6-1	TRBJ2-2	CASTVFSTGELFF	TGTGCCAGCACTGTGTTTAGCACCGGGGAGCTGTTTTTT
TRBD1	once	TRBV18	TRBJ2-1	CASSLRTGRNEQFF	TGTGCCAGCTCACTGCGGACAGGGCGGAATGAGCAGTTCTTC
-	-	TRBV7-2	TRBJ1-4	CASSFAGTKEKLFF	TGTGCCAGCAGCTTCGCGGGTACTAAAGAAAAACTGTTTTTT
TRBD2	-	TRBV7-2	TRBJ2-1	CASSRAGTSGGNEQFF	TGTGCCAGCAGCCGGGCCGGGACTAGCGGGGGGAATGAGCAGTTCTTC